Below, one T cell receptor beta chain is given with its context. The CDR3 is 15 residues long. V was cut by 5 bases and J by 1 base, with 11 bases left in between. CDR1 and CDR2 from the germline V gene are LGHNA and YSLEER. This specimen comes from a study of blood T cell repertoires in COVID-19. Study context: The samples span acute and convalescent COVID-19 from the United States, Italy and Spain.

Assay used: immunoSEQ multiplex PCR; TCRdb lists only in-frame clones, some missing. The repertoire holds approximately 110,000 clones, with roughly 81% as singletons. The receptor was isolated from a middle-aged man with acute or convalescent COVID-19. The V gene is TRBV4-3, the J gene TRBJ1-4, with a weak D call TRBD1 (5 bases). Sequenced material: peripheral blood. The CDR3 loop is CASSGRGETNEKLFF. The CDR3 DNA reads as TGCGCCAGCAGCGGACGGGGGGAAACTAATGAAAAACTGTTTTTT.